The next 18 T cell receptor beta chains were all read from a single sample in a study of cytomegalovirus exposure and HLA in healthy donors (dated by TCRdb to between 2016 and 2019). Library preparation used the immunoSEQ multiplex PCR assay. The source is immuneACCESS, and TCRdb retained only in-frame sequences with V and J called. Part of the clones is not carried over; for the studies checked, unresolved V genes explain less than half of this, and the remainder is unexplained. Across this sample there are roughly 200,000 clones, with approximately 86% seen only once. More than 5.5% of the sample is held by the ten biggest clonotypes. Sequencing was carried out using PBMCs. The receptors were sampled from a man between 25 and 39 years old in good health and CMV-seropositive.

This chain connects TRBV10-1 to TRBJ1-1; TRBD1 matches at 7 bases. The length of the CDR3 is 15 residues. V was clipped by 5 bases and J by 3 bases; unmatched bases: 9. Germline CDR1 and CDR2: WNHNN and SYGVQD (reference sequence). This CDR3 reads CASSSTRGLHTEAFF. DNA of the CDR3: TGCGCCAGCAGTTCCACGAGGGGGCTGCACACTGAAGCTTTCTTT.

CDR3 coding DNA: TGTGCCAGCAGCCCTGAACGGACAGGCGAAGCTTTCTTT. It is translated as CASSPERTGEAFF. The chain combines TRBV7-3 with TRBJ1-1; 7 positions match TRBD1. CDR3 length equals 13 residues. Unmatched junction bases numbered 8, after V lost 5 bases and J lost 8 bases. Germline V lookup: CDR1 SGHTA, CDR2 FQGTGA.

The V call is TRBV9, the J call TRBJ2-1; D not resolved. V dropped 0 bases and J dropped 7 bases, with 20 bases sitting between them. This CDR3 has 17 amino acids. Germline CDR1 SGDLS, CDR2 YYNGEE. CDR3: CASSVGASRQTRNEQFF. Here the CDR3 DNA reads TGTGCCAGCAGCGTAGGGGCTTCGCGGCAGACTCGGAATGAGCAGTTCTTC. The full variable domain, completed using reference TRBV9 and TRBJ2-1, is DSGVTQTPKHLITATGQRVTLRCSPRSGDLSVYWYQQSLDQGLQFLIQYYNGEERAKGNILERFSAQQFPDLHSELNLSSLELGDSALYFCASSVGASRQTRNEQFFGPGTRLTVL.

The chain joins TRBV28 to TRBJ2-7; D is possibly TRBD2 (6 bases). The CDR3 is made up of 15 amino acids. The V and J ends lost 2 bases and 1 base respectively, with 12 bases between them. Germline-derived CDR1 and CDR2 are MDHEN and SYDVKM. The CDR3 sequence is CASSLLGGVSYEQYF. The CDR3 bases are TGTGCCAGCAGTTTACTAGGAGGGGTTTCCTACGAGCAGTACTTC.

The V gene is TRBV5-1, the J gene TRBJ2-3, with a weak D call TRBD1 (5 bases). Germline CDR1 is SGHRS and CDR2 is YFSETQ. Trimming took 3 bases from V and 3 from J, leaving 11 bases between them. CDR3 size: 14 residues. Here the CDR3 reads CASSSQGITDTQYF. The CDR3, as DNA: TGCGCCAGCAGCTCGCAGGGTATTACAGATACGCAGTATTTT.

This chain links TRBV28 with TRBJ2-1, with 7 positions matching TRBD1. This CDR3 region has 15 residues. J gave up 3 bases and V 2 bases, and 4 bases lay outside the gene matches. Germline V CDR1 and CDR2: MDHEN, SYDVKM. The CDR3 loop is CASSLVRDSYNEQFF. CDR3 nucleotides: TGTGCCAGCAGTTTAGTCCGGGACAGCTACAATGAGCAGTTCTTC.

This chain links TRBV29-1 with TRBJ2-5, with D perhaps assigned TRBD1 or TRBD2 (5 bases each). Trimming stripped 6 bases from V and 3 bases from J, with 26 bases between. Germline values: CDR1 SQVTM, CDR2 ANQGSEA. This CDR3 comprises 17 residues. DNA for the CDR3: TGCAGCGTCGACGGTGTCCGGGTTGGGGGAATGGAAGAGACCCAGTACTTC. Its translation is CSVDGVRVGGMEETQYF.

This clone appeared a single time. The rearrangement uses TRBV25-1 and TRBJ2-1, with 8 bases that match TRBD2. Trimming removed 7 bases from V and 3 bases from J; junction bases left unmatched: 5. The CDR3 runs 14 residues. Looked up from germline, CDR1 is MGHDK and CDR2 is SYGVNS. The CDR3 sequence: CASIGTSGYNEQFF. CDR3 nucleotides: TGTGCCAGCATCGGAACTAGCGGCTACAATGAGCAGTTCTTC.

The table lists this clone with a count of one. V gene TRBV10-3 combines with J gene TRBJ2-3; 9 bases are a match to TRBD2. Germline V gene data show CDR1 as ENHRY and CDR2 as SYGVKD. V was clipped by 2 bases and J by 5 bases; unmatched bases: 14. This CDR3 has 18 amino acids. The CDR3 region has the DNA TGTGCCATCAGTGAGGGGGTAAGAGGCGGGAGGGCCGTAGATACGCAGTATTTT. This translates into CAISEGVRGGRAVDTQYF.

J is TRBJ1-2 and V is TRBV2, with D perhaps matching TRBD1 (6 bases). The germline V gene has CDR1 SNHLY and CDR2 FYNNEI. This CDR3 spans 13 amino acids. V gave up 8 bases and J gave up 4 bases, with 14 bases separating them. The CDR3 DNA reads as TGTGCCAGCGCGCCACAGGGCCTCTATGGCTACACCTTC. Protein sequence: CASAPQGLYGYTF.

The V gene is TRBV28, the J gene TRBJ2-7, with 7 bases identical to TRBD1. The CDR3 extends over 17 amino acids. V shed 2 bases and J 2 bases; nucleotides not matched to a gene: 12. In germline, CDR1 is MDHEN, CDR2 SYDVKM. The CDR3 here is CASSLRETGNPAYEQYF. Here the CDR3 DNA reads TGTGCCAGCAGTTTACGAGAGACAGGGAACCCAGCCTACGAGCAGTACTTC.

The chain uses TRBV6-6 and TRBJ2-7; possibly TRBD2 for D (5 bases). The CDR3 contains 14 residues. The V gene lost 7 bases and the J gene lost 0 bases, with 13 bases spanning the gap. Germline-derived CDR1 and CDR2 are MNHNY and SVGAGI (reference sequence). CDR3 residues: CASNIARSSYEQYF. CDR3 coding DNA: TGTGCCAGCAACATAGCGAGAAGCTCCTACGAGCAGTACTTC.

This clone came up once. The V call is TRBV5-1, the J call TRBJ2-5; possibly TRBD2 for D (5 bases). The length of the CDR3 is 14 residues. Germline V CDR1 and CDR2: SGHRS, YFSETQ. The ends were cut back, 7 bases at V and 5 bases at J, with 18 bases in the middle. CDR3 DNA sequence: TGCGCCAGCTCAAAGGGAGCGTTGGAGGAGACCCAGTACTTC. It encodes CASSKGALEETQYF.

The chain is built from TRBV19 and TRBJ1-1; D is possibly TRBD1 (5 bases). V was shortened by 5 bases and J by 0 bases, with 13 bases between the two germline ends. Germline V gives CDR1 LNHDA, CDR2 SQIVND (reference sequence). CDR3 length: 15 amino acids. The CDR3 DNA reads as TGTGCCAGTAGTCCGAGAGGGGCTTTGAACACTGAAGCTTTCTTT. Its translation: CASSPRGALNTEAFF.

The rearrangement joins TRBV7-3 to TRBJ2-1, with a tentative D call TRBD1 (6 bases). The germline V gene has CDR1 SGHTA and CDR2 FQGTGA. Trimming took off 3 bases at V and 4 bases at J, with 13 bases between the two ends. CDR3 size: 15 residues. The CDR3: CASSFVGGGYNEQFF. CDR3 nucleotide sequence: TGTGCCAGCAGCTTTGTTGGGGGCGGTTACAATGAGCAGTTCTTC.

The V and J genes are TRBV4-3 and TRBJ1-5, with a possible D match to TRBD1 (5 bases). Germline values: CDR1 LGHNA, CDR2 YSLEER. The V and J ends lost 1 base and 5 bases respectively, with 6 bases between them. CDR3 size: 13 residues. In nucleotides, the CDR3 is TGCGCCAGCAGCCAAGGGGGCTATCAGCCCCAGCATTTT. Encoded protein: CASSQGGYQPQHF.

The gene calls are TRBV14 and TRBJ1-4; TRBD1 matches 8 bases. This CDR3 spans 17 amino acids. With 0 bases clipped from V and 8 bases from J, the junction kept 11 bases outside the gene matches. CDR1 is SGHDN, CDR2 FVKESK, per germline. Here the CDR3 DNA reads TGTGCCAGCAGCCAAGATCTCAGGAGACAGGGGAGAGAAAAACTGTTTTTT. Translated, it gives CASSQDLRRQGREKLFF.

The J gene is TRBJ2-1, the V gene TRBV19, with D possibly matching TRBD2 (5 bases). V was trimmed by 3 bases and J by 9 bases, leaving 12 bases between them. This CDR3 spans 13 amino acids. The germline V gene encodes CDR1 LNHDA and CDR2 SQIVND (reference sequence). The CDR3 nucleotides are TGTGCCAGTAGTATGGTGAGGGCAAGTGAGCAGTTCTTC. Its protein product is CASSMVRASEQFF. Looking up the rest from reference TRBV19 and TRBJ2-1 gives the full variable domain: DGGITQSPKYLFRKEGQNVTLSCEQNLNHDAMYWYRQDPGQGLRLIYYSQIVNDFQKGDIAEGYSVSREKKESFPLTVTSAQKNPTAFYLCASSMVRASEQFFGPGTRLTVL.